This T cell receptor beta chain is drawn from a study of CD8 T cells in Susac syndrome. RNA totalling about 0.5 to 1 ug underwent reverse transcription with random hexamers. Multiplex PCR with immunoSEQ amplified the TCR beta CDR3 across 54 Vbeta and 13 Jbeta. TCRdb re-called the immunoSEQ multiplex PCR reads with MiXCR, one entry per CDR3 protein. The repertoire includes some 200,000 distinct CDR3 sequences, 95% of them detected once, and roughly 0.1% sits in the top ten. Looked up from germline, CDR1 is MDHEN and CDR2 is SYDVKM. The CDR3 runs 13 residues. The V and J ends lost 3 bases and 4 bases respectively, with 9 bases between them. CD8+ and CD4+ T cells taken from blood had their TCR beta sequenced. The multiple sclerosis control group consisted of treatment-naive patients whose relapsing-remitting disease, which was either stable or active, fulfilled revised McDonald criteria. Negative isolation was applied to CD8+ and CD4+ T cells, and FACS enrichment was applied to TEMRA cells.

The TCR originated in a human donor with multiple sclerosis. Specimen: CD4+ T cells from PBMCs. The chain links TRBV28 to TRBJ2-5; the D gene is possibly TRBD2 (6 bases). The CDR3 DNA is TGTGCCAGCAGTTTCACCGGGAGAGAGACCCAGTACTTC. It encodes CASSFTGRETQYF. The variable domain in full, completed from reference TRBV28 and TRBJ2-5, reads DVKVTQSSRYLVKRTGEKVFLECVQDMDHENMFWYRQDPGLGLRLIYFSYDVKMKEKGDIPEGYSVSREKKERFSLILESASTNQTSMYLCASSFTGRETQYFGPGTRLLVL.